This T cell receptor beta chain was profiled in a study of identical twins. This clonotype was seen ten or more times. TCRdb passed the 5' RACE reads through MiXCR, listing each CDR3 protein once. The table includes 640,000 or so distinct CDR3 sequences, around 5.7% detected once. The trim removed 9 bases at V and 5 bases at J, leaving 4 bases unmatched. The CDR3 extends over 13 amino acids. CDR1 and CDR2 from the germline V gene are KGHDR and SFDVKD. The clonotype comes from a young man in good health. What was sequenced was naive T cells sorted from blood. The rearrangement links TRBV24-1 to TRBJ2-1; 9 nucleotides line up with TRBD2. The CDR3, as DNA: TGTGCCACCGGGGCGGGAGGGGACAATGAGCAGTTCTTC. This translates into CATGAGGDNEQFF.